This record looks at one T cell receptor beta chain sequence and its context. Its antigen remains unknown. The V gene's germline CDR1 is ENHRY and CDR2 SYGVKD. J gave up 6 bases and V 7 bases, and 7 bases lay outside the gene matches. The CDR3 runs to 13 residues. These data are taken from a study of cytomegalovirus exposure and HLA in healthy donors. Study-wide results and caveats: One later analysis reportedly identified an Asian-associated ancestry cluster that showed fewer N-insertions than the roughly 700-donor mean. A list of roughly 180 TCR beta chains associated with cytomegalovirus was given. In a later analysis, specific HLA alleles were associated with around 17,000 TCR beta sequences at a 0.05 false discovery rate. Rarity characterized most TCR sequences, yet some public TCRs appeared in many donors.

With 60 Vbeta and 13 Jbeta primers, the PCR was carried out. This table comes from immunoSEQ multiplex PCR, and its TCRdb copy is limited to in-frame clones, with some not included. The sample yields more than 80,000 clones, approximately 70% seen once. The source material was PBMCs. The receptor's source is a man between 45 and 60 years old in good health and CMV-seronegative. The V call is TRBV10-3, the J call TRBJ2-7, with 9 bases lining up with TRBD1. CDR3 residues: CAINRDREGEQYF. CDR3 coding DNA: TGTGCCATCAACAGGGACAGGGAGGGCGAGCAGTACTTC.